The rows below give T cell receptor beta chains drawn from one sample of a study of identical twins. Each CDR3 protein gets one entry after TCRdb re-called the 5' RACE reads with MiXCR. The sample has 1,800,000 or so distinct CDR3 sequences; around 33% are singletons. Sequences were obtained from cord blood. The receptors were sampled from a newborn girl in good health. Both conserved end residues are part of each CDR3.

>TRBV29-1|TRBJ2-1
CSVASPSGSSYNEQFF
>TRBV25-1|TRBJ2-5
CASSESSGRYNEQYF
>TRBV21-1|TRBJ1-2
CASSESFFYGYTF
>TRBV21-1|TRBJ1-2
CASSKKGTSYGYTF
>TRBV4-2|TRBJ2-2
CASSQDSGRAGELFF
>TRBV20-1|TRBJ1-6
CSATGGNSPLHF
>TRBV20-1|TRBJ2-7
CSARDYIGSPYGQYF
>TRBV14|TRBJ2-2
CASREFGNTGELFF
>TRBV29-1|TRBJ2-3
CSGGRRDTQYF
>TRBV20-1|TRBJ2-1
CSARPLLAGRDEQFF
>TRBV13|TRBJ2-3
CASRHLAGRTDTQYF
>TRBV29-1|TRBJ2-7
CSVGGQGAAYEQYF
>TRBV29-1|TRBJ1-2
CSVDRNCGYTF
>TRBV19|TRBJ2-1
CASRSSGIGEQFF
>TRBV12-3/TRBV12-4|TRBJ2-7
CASSFRVYQGGAYEQYF
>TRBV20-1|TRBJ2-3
CSARGFRGLDTQYF
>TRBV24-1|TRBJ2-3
CATSGLAGPDTQYF
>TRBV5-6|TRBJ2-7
CASSDGTSSYEQYF
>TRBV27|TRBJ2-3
CASSSGQGRTDTRYF
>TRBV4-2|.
CASSSHGQGAETQYF
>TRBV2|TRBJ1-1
CASRSDRDAEAFF
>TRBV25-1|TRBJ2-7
CASGTSEQYF
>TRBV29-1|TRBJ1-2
CSVERGQGNYGYTF
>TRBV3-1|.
CASSQEKGISSYNEQYF
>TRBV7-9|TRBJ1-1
CASSLGGPTGGTEAFF
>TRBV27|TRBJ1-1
CASSDKDRVNTEAFF
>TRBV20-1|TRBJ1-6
CSATESEARYSPLHF
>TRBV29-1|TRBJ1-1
CSVEGLRASEAFF
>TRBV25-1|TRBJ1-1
CASSETGISTEAFF
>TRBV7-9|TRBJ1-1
CASSPGQYTEAFF
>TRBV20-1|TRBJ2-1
CSATNAGSSYNEQFF
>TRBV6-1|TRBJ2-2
CAGAIGWTPLNTGELFF
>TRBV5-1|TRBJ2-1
CANSLAGDYNEQFF
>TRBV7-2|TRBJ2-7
CASSLKKVAGGPEEQYF
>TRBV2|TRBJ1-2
CASTTVPANYGYTF
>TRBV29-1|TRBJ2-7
CSVEDLADNEQYF
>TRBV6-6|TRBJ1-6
CASSYTGSSYNSPLHF
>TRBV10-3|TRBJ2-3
CAIRSQGATSTDTQYF
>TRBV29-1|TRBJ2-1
CSVEGGDSLYNEQFF
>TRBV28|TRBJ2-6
CASSLDLSGANVLTF
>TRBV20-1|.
CSARGTVYNEQYF
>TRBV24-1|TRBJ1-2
CATSDQGARGYTF
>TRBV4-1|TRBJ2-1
CASSQDWTRNFYNEQFF
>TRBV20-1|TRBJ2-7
CSGTSSYEQYF
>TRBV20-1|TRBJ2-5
CSAREVRRLAGEQYF
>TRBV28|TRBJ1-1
CASSLSQGARNTEAFF
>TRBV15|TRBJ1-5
CATSRGRVGQPQHF
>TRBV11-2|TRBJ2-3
CATLRLAGGQNTQYF
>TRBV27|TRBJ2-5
CASSLWDKETQYF
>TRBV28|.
CASSGLAGENNEQYF
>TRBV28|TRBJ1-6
CASSFGAPLHF
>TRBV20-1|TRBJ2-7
CSARTSQGVSYEQYF
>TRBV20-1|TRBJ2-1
CSAGLLSYNEQFF
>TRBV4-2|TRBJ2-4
CASSLASGSTENIQYF